This passage covers 15 T cell receptor beta chains from one sample sequenced in a study of Tregs in tolerant kidney transplant recipients. Assay used: immunoSEQ multiplex PCR; TCRdb lists only in-frame clones, some missing. Of 70,000 to 95,000 clones in the sample, approximately 90% were seen once. This sample comprised Tregs from blood, obtained before the transplant. Receptor source: a human donor who received a combined kidney and bone marrow transplant.

The chain has TRBV7-2 and TRBJ1-1; D ambiguous. The V end lost 4 bases, the J end lost 0 bases, and 6 bases lay between the germline ends. CDR1 and CDR2 from the germline V gene are SGHTA and FQGNSA. CDR3 length: 13 amino acids. As DNA, the CDR3 is TGTGCCAGCAGCTCAATACTGAACACTGAAGCTTTCTTT. It specifies CASSSILNTEAFF.

This sequence joins TRBV19 and TRBJ1-5; D uncertain. The CDR3 has 18 amino acids. Germline-derived CDR1 and CDR2 are LNHDA and SQIVND (reference sequence). Between the trimmed V and J ends, which lost 2 bases and 6 bases, there was a span of 23 bases. The CDR3 spells CASSISRPGVGLGQPQHF. In nucleotides, the CDR3 is TGTGCCAGTAGTATAAGCAGGCCTGGGGTTGGGTTAGGTCAGCCCCAGCATTTT.

J is TRBJ1-3 and V is TRBV30; D remains unclear. Looked up from germline, CDR1 is GTSNPN and CDR2 is SVGIG (reference sequence). The CDR3 has 14 amino acids. Trimming stripped 2 bases from V and 0 bases from J, with 8 bases between. CDR3 residues: CAWSRTVSGNTIYF. The CDR3 DNA sequence: TGTGCCTGGAGTCGAACCGTCTCTGGAAACACCATATATTTT.

V is TRBV27 and J is TRBJ2-1; D gene unclear. Trimming removed 10 bases at V and 3 bases at J, with 13 bases between. The CDR3 runs to 13 residues. Germline CDR1 reads MNHEY; CDR2 reads SMNVEV (reference sequence). CDR3: CATRTGNYNEQFF. CDR3 nucleotides: TGTGCCACCCGTACCGGAAACTACAATGAGCAGTTCTTC.

The chain combines TRBV7-3 with TRBJ2-7, with 9 nucleotides matching TRBD1. Looked up from germline, CDR1 is SGHTA and CDR2 is FQGTGA. This CDR3 is 17 amino acids long. Trimming at V came to 5 bases and at J to 3 bases, leaving 14 bases not matched to a gene. The DNA for the CDR3 is TGTGCCAGCAGCCATCCCGGGACAGGGAGTCTCGTCTACGAGCAGTACTTC. It specifies CASSHPGTGSLVYEQYF.

The V gene is TRBV11-2, the J gene TRBJ1-5, with a tentative D call TRBD1 (5 bases). The CDR3 covers 13 residues. The V end was cut by 1 base, the J end by 5 bases, with 6 bases between. Germline lookup yields CDR1 SGHAT and CDR2 FQNNGV. The chain's CDR3 is CASSLARDQPQHF. As DNA, the CDR3 is TGTGCCAGCAGCTTAGCCAGGGATCAGCCCCAGCATTTT. Based on the CDR3 plus reference TRBV11-2 and TRBJ1-5, the full variable domain is EAGVAQSPRYKIIEKRQSVAFWCNPISGHATLYWYQQILGQGPKLLIQFQNNGVVDDSQLPKDRFSAERLKGVDSTLKIQPAKLEDSAVYLCASSLARDQPQHFGDGTRLSIL.

The V gene is TRBV27, the J gene TRBJ1-3; TRBD1 aligns across 7 bases. The CDR3 is made up of 15 amino acids. Per germline, CDR1 MNHEY and CDR2 SMNVEV (reference sequence). Losses at the gene ends were 6 bases for V and 2 bases for J; bases not matched to a gene: 7. CDR3 in DNA: TGTGCCAGCAGACCGAACAGGGGTGCTGGAAACACCATATATTTT. Protein: CASRPNRGAGNTIYF.

This clone has a single count. The V call is TRBV30, the J call TRBJ1-3, with D unclear. Looked up from germline, CDR1 is GTSNPN and CDR2 is SVGIG (reference sequence). The CDR3 contains 14 residues. V was clipped by 2 bases and J by 0 bases, with 8 bases between them. CDR3 amino acids: CAWSMGISGNTIYF. DNA for the CDR3: TGTGCCTGGAGTATGGGAATCTCTGGAAACACCATATATTTT.

The rearrangement links TRBV25-1 to TRBJ2-7; a possible D gene is TRBD2 (6 bases). Germline CDR1 reads MGHDK; CDR2 reads SYGVNS. V gave up 2 bases and J gave up 1 base, with 12 bases separating them. The CDR3 consists of 15 residues. Written as DNA, the CDR3 is TGTGCCAGCAGTGAAGGGATCGGGAGTTCCTACGAGCAGTACTTC. Amino acids: CASSEGIGSSYEQYF.

The V and J genes are TRBV5-1 and TRBJ2-3; unclear D gene. Germline-derived CDR1 and CDR2 are SGHRS and YFSETQ. Trimming removed 4 bases at V and 1 base at J, with 4 bases between. The CDR3 has 12 residues. CDR3 nucleotide sequence: TGCGCCAGCAGCCCGGGCACAGATACGCAGTATTTT. It specifies CASSPGTDTQYF.

The V call is TRBV9, the J call TRBJ2-3; the D gene is possibly TRBD2 (6 bases). The CDR3 runs to 15 residues. Germline V gene sequence: CDR1 SGDLS, CDR2 YYNGEE. V lost 0 bases, J lost 2 bases, and 10 bases lay in between. CDR3 in amino acids: CASSVGGEVTDTQYF. The CDR3, as DNA: TGTGCCAGCAGCGTAGGAGGGGAGGTCACAGATACGCAGTATTTT.

Turning to this clone: At one end, the junction sequence differs from germline, possibly due to a read error. V and J are TRBV7-7 and TRBJ2-3; D is ambiguous. The CDR3 is 13 amino acids. CDR1 is SSHAT and CDR2 is FNYEAQ in the germline V gene (reference sequence). CDR3 nucleotide sequence: TGTGCTAGCAGTTATACGCCCACAGATACGCAGTATTTT. This codes for CASSYTPTDTQYF.

The chain is built from TRBV5-6 and TRBJ1-1; tentatively, D is TRBD1 (5 bases). This CDR3 region has 13 residues. The germline gives CDR1 SGHDT, CDR2 YYEEEE. V dropped 2 bases and J dropped 7 bases, with 12 bases sitting between them. The DNA of the CDR3 is TGTGCCAGCAGCTTAGCAGGGCGGAATGAAGCTTTCTTT. Encoded protein: CASSLAGRNEAFF.

A note on this clone: Other DNA sequences in the sample encode the same CDR3. This chain links TRBV28 with TRBJ1-2, with D possibly TRBD1 on 5 matching bases. The germline V gene encodes CDR1 MDHEN and CDR2 SYDVKM. The CDR3 sequence is 14 residues long. Trimming took off 2 bases at V and 3 bases at J, with 10 bases between the two ends. CDR3 sequence: CASSLIGAHYGYTF. The CDR3 DNA follows: TGTGCCAGCAGTTTAATAGGGGCCCACTATGGCTACACCTTC.

This clone was seen only once. This sequence joins TRBV28 and TRBJ2-1; 9 bases agree with TRBD2. The CDR3 extends over 14 amino acids. Germline-derived CDR1 and CDR2 are MDHEN and SYDVKM. Trimming cost V 4 bases and J 5 bases; bases outside gene matches: 3. The DNA for the CDR3 is TGTGCCAGCAGTTCCCGGACTAGCGACAATGAGCAGTTCTTC. Translating it yields CASSSRTSDNEQFF. The variable domain in full, completed from reference TRBV28 and TRBJ2-1, reads DVKVTQSSRYLVKRTGEKVFLECVQDMDHENMFWYRQDPGLGLRLIYFSYDVKMKEKGDIPEGYSVSREKKERFSLILESASTNQTSMYLCASSSRTSDNEQFFGPGTRLTVL.